This T cell receptor (beta chain) comes out of a study of human thymus T cells. Study-level points and caveats: Seemingly biased V and J gene usage marked thymic and blood repertoires.

Regarding this clone: What it recognizes is unknown.

V was clipped by 0 bases and J by 2 bases, with 14 bases between them. Germline V gene sequence: CDR1 MGHRA, CDR2 YSYEKL. The CDR3 totals 17 residues. Obtained as resections during corrective heart surgery, the thymus tissue was then studied. Sequencing used immunoSEQ multiplex PCR; TCRdb keeps in-frame clones, though not all of them. The repertoire has roughly 130,000 clones, 90% to 95% of them found once; the top ten carry under 0.025%. The sequenced sample was thymus tissue. This receptor was obtained from a boy under three years old with a congenital heart defect but otherwise immunologically healthy. The chain is built from TRBV4-1 and TRBJ1-5; a weak D match, TRBD1 (6 bases). CDR3 DNA: TGCGCCAGCAGCCAAGAGGTGGGGGCCCGGGGCAATCAGCCCCAGCATTTT. Encoded protein: CASSQEVGARGNQPQHF.